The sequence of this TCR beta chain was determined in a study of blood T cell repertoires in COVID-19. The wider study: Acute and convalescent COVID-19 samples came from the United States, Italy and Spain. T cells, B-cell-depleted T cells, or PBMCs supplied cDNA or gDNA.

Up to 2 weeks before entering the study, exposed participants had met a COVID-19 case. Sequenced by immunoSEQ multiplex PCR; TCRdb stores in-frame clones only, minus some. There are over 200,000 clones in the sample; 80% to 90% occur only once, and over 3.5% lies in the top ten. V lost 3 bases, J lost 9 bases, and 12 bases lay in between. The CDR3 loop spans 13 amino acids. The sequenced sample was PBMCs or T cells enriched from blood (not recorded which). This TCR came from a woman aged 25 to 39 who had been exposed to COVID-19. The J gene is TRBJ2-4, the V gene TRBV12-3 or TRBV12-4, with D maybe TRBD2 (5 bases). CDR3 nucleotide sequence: TGTGCCAGCAGTTTCGGGGTTAATGGCATTCAGTACTTC. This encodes CASSFGVNGIQYF.